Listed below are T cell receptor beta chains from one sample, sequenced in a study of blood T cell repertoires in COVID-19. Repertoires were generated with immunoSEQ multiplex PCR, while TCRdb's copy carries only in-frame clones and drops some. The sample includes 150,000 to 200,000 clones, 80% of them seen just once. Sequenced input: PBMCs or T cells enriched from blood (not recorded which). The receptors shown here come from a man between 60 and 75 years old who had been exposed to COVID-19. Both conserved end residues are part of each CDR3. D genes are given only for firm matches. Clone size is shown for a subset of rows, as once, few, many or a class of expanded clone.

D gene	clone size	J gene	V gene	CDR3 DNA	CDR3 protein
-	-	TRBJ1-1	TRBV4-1	TGCGCCAGCAGCCCCACAAGCGGATTACAGGGGAACACTGAAGCTTTCTTT	CASSPTSGLQGNTEAFF
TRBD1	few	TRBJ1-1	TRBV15	TGTGCCACCAGCAGAGATCAGGGCAGGGGGACTGAAGCTTTCTTT	CATSRDQGRGTEAFF
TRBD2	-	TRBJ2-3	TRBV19	TGTGCCAGTACTTTGGCGGGAGGTCTCACAGATACGCAGTATTTT	CASTLAGGLTDTQYF
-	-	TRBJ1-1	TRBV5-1	TGCGCCAGCAGCTTGGCCAACAGGGCACCTGAAGCTTTCTTT	CASSLANRAPEAFF
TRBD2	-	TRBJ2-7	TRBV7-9	TGTGCCAGCAGCCGGACGCGGGAGGGCGGGGGCTACGAGCAGTACTTC	CASSRTREGGGYEQYF
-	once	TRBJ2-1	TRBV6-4	TGTGCCAGCAGTGAGTTTGGGCAGGGCTATGAGCAGTTCTTC	CASSEFGQGYEQFF
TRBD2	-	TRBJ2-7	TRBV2	TGTGCCAGCAGCGACCCCGGACTAGCGGGAGAGGAAGCCGAGCAGTACTTC	CASSDPGLAGEEAEQYF
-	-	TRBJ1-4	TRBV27	TGTGCCAGCAGTTTGACAGCTGCAACTAATGAAAAACTGTTTTTT	CASSLTAATNEKLFF
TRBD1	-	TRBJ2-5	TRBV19	TGTGCCAGCAGACCGAAGACAGGGGAGACCCAGTACTTC	CASRPKTGETQYF
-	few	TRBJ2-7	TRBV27	TGTGCCAGCAGTTTAGGGCGGGCGGGCAACTACGAGCAGTACTTC	CASSLGRAGNYEQYF
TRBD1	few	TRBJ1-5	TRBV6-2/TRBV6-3	TGTGCCAGCAGCCCCCGGGGACAGGGTGGCCATCAGCCCCAGCATTTT	CASSPRGQGGHQPQHF
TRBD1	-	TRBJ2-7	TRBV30	TGTGCCTGGAGACAGGGGGCGTTCACCTACGAGCAGTACTTC	CAWRQGAFTYEQYF
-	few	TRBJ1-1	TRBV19	TGTGCCAGTCGCGCCGTAAACACTGAAGCTTTCTTT	CASRAVNTEAFF
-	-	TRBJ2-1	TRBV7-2	TGTGCCAGCAGCTTAGCGCTAGACCCCAATGAGCAGTTCTTC	CASSLALDPNEQFF
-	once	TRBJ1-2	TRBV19	TGTGCCAGTAGTGCCCTCAATTCAGGTGGCTACACCTTC	CASSALNSGGYTF
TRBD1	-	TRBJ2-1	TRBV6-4	TGTGCCAGCAGTGCGCGACAGGGCTCCTACAATGAGCAGTTCTTC	CASSARQGSYNEQFF
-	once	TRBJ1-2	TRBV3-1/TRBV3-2	TGTGCCAGCAGCCAAGATTCGCCAGGGAGGGGTGGCTACACCTTC	CASSQDSPGRGGYTF
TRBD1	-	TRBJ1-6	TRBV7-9	TGTGCCAGCAGCCTCGGGACAGCTAATTCACCCCTCCACTTT	CASSLGTANSPLHF
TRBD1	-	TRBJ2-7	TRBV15	TGTGCCACCAGCAGAGGCGGACAGGCCCGAACAGCCTACGAGCAGTACTTC	CATSRGGQARTAYEQYF
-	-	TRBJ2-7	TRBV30	TGTGCCTGGAGTGTTAAGGGAGTCTACGAGCAGTACTTC	CAWSVKGVYEQYF
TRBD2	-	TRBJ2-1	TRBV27	TGTGCCAGCAGTTTTACCCTAGCGGGAGACCATGAGCAGTTCTTC	CASSFTLAGDHEQFF
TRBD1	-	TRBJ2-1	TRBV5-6	TGTGCCAGCACCCGAACCGGGACAGGATACCCGGGGCAGTTCTTC	CASTRTGTGYPGQFF
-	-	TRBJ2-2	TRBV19	TGTGCCAGTAGCCAGCCCAGGTCCCCACCCACCGGGGAGCTGTTTTTT	CASSQPRSPPTGELFF
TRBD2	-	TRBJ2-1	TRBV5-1	TGCGCCAGCAGCTTGGGGGCTAGCGGGAGGCGGTACAATGAGCAGTTCTTC	CASSLGASGRRYNEQFF
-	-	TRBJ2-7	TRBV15	TGTGCCACCAGCAGGTCTGCGACGGAGCTCGAGCAGTACTTC	CATSRSATELEQYF
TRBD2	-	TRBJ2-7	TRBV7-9	TGTGCCAGCAGCTTCGCGACTAGCGGGAGTGTCCACGAGCAGTACTTC	CASSFATSGSVHEQYF
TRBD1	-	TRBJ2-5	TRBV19	TGTGCCAGTAGTATAGATGGGACAGGGAATGGAGAGACCCAGTACTTC	CASSIDGTGNGETQYF